These T cell receptor beta chains were read from a single sample in a study of blood T cell repertoires in COVID-19. This table comes from immunoSEQ multiplex PCR, and its TCRdb copy is limited to in-frame clones, with some not included. Here the sample spans fewer than 50,000 clones, around nine tenths being singletons. The specimen was peripheral blood. Receptors were obtained from a man aged 50 to 59 with COVID-19, enrolled during active disease. Both conserved end residues are part of each CDR3. The D gene is left open where the match is weak. The listing skips clone size in some rows; elsewhere it reads once, few, many or a size class.

len: 13
d_gene: TRBD1
v_gene: TRBV5-6
abundance: NA
j_gene: TRBJ1-1
CDR3nt: TGTGCCAGCAGCTTGGGACAGGGGGCGAGTACGTTCTTT
CDR3aa: CASSLGQGASTFF

len: 19
d_gene: TRBD1
v_gene: TRBV6-2/TRBV6-3
abundance: NA
j_gene: TRBJ1-5
CDR3nt: TGTGCCAGCAGTTACGTACGGGACAGGGGATTTCCCTACAATCAGCCCCAGCATTTT
CDR3aa: CASSYVRDRGFPYNQPQHF

len: 13
d_gene: NA
v_gene: TRBV9
abundance: once
j_gene: TRBJ2-5
CDR3nt: TGTGCCAGCAGCGTGAGAGTCGGAGAGACCCAGTACTTC
CDR3aa: CASSVRVGETQYF

len: 15
d_gene: TRBD1
v_gene: TRBV7-3
abundance: NA
j_gene: TRBJ2-5
CDR3nt: TGTGCCAGCAGCTTAGACAGGGGGCCGTGGGAGACCCAGTACTTC
CDR3aa: CASSLDRGPWETQYF

len: 15
d_gene: NA
v_gene: TRBV5-5
abundance: NA
j_gene: TRBJ1-1
CDR3nt: TGTGCCAGCAGCACGGGAGGGGGACTGAACACTGAAGCTTTCTTT
CDR3aa: CASSTGGGLNTEAFF

len: 15
d_gene: NA
v_gene: TRBV7-8
abundance: NA
j_gene: TRBJ2-1
CDR3nt: TGTGCCAGCAGCTTTGACACCAGCTCCTACAATGAGCAGTTCTTC
CDR3aa: CASSFDTSSYNEQFF

len: 16
d_gene: NA
v_gene: TRBV18
abundance: NA
j_gene: TRBJ1-1
CDR3nt: TGTGCCAGCTCACCAGGATTGGGACAAATGAACACTGAAGCTTTCTTT
CDR3aa: CASSPGLGQMNTEAFF

len: 17
d_gene: NA
v_gene: TRBV29-1
abundance: once
j_gene: TRBJ2-1
CDR3nt: TGCAGCGTTTCGGGGCGGGCCCCGAGGGGGAACGTGAATGAGCAGTTCTTC
CDR3aa: CSVSGRAPRGNVNEQFF

len: 15
d_gene: TRBD2
v_gene: TRBV6-5
abundance: NA
j_gene: TRBJ2-1
CDR3nt: TGTGCCAGCAGCTCCGGGACTAGCGGTTACAATGAGCAGTTCTTC
CDR3aa: CASSSGTSGYNEQFF

len: 16
d_gene: TRBD2
v_gene: TRBV15
abundance: NA
j_gene: TRBJ2-5
CDR3nt: TGTGCCACCAGCAGAGGGGCGGGAGGGTTGGTAGAGACCCAGTACTTC
CDR3aa: CATSRGAGGLVETQYF

len: 16
d_gene: TRBD2
v_gene: TRBV5-1
abundance: NA
j_gene: TRBJ2-4
CDR3nt: TGCGCCAGCAGCCCTACGGGGGGACTATCAGGAAACATTCAGTACTTC
CDR3aa: CASSPTGGLSGNIQYF

len: 16
d_gene: NA
v_gene: TRBV5-1
abundance: NA
j_gene: TRBJ2-5
CDR3nt: TGCGCCAGCAGCTTGGGAGGGATGGGAGGCCAAGAGACCCAGTACTTC
CDR3aa: CASSLGGMGGQETQYF

len: 11
d_gene: NA
v_gene: TRBV6-5
abundance: NA
j_gene: TRBJ1-1
CDR3nt: TGTGCCAGCATTCAGGGATTGACGACTTTCTTT
CDR3aa: CASIQGLTTFF

len: 15
d_gene: TRBD1
v_gene: TRBV5-4
abundance: NA
j_gene: TRBJ1-2
CDR3nt: TGTGCCAGCAGCTTGGCGGGGGACAGGGGGTATGGCTACACCTTC
CDR3aa: CASSLAGDRGYGYTF

len: 19
d_gene: TRBD2
v_gene: TRBV9
abundance: NA
j_gene: TRBJ2-5
CDR3nt: TGTGCCAGCAGCGCCGGGGGGGCTAGTTATGCGGCGACCCAAGAGACCCAGTACTTC
CDR3aa: CASSAGGASYAATQETQYF

len: 15
d_gene: NA
v_gene: TRBV25-1
abundance: NA
j_gene: TRBJ1-5
CDR3nt: TGTGCCAGCAGTGGGCTAGACGGATACAATCAGCCCCAGCATTTT
CDR3aa: CASSGLDGYNQPQHF

len: 11
d_gene: NA
v_gene: TRBV11-3
abundance: NA
j_gene: TRBJ2-7
CDR3nt: TGTGCCAGCAGCTTTGAGGGCGAGCAGTACTTC
CDR3aa: CASSFEGEQYF

len: 15
d_gene: TRBD2
v_gene: TRBV3-1/TRBV3-2
abundance: NA
j_gene: TRBJ2-1
CDR3nt: TGTGCCAGCAGCCAAGGGACTAGCGGGGTCAATGAGCAGTTCTTC
CDR3aa: CASSQGTSGVNEQFF

len: 15
d_gene: NA
v_gene: TRBV19
abundance: NA
j_gene: TRBJ1-5
CDR3nt: TGTGCCAGTAGTATTTTGACGGGGGGAAATCAGCCCCAGCATTTT
CDR3aa: CASSILTGGNQPQHF

len: 16
d_gene: NA
v_gene: TRBV16
abundance: few
j_gene: TRBJ1-4
CDR3nt: TGTGCCAGCAGCCCAAAGGGCGTTTACAGGGACGAAAAACTGTTTTTT
CDR3aa: CASSPKGVYRDEKLFF

len: 13
d_gene: TRBD1
v_gene: TRBV29-1
abundance: NA
j_gene: TRBJ1-4
CDR3nt: TGCAGCGTGGGGACAGGCGGACTCGAAAAACTGTTTTTT
CDR3aa: CSVGTGGLEKLFF

len: 14
d_gene: NA
v_gene: TRBV2
abundance: NA
j_gene: TRBJ1-2
CDR3nt: TGTGCCAGCACGACAGGCCCTGCTTCTTATGGCTACACCTTC
CDR3aa: CASTTGPASYGYTF

len: 12
d_gene: NA
v_gene: TRBV29-1
abundance: NA
j_gene: TRBJ2-5
CDR3nt: TGCAGCGTGAGCGAGCTCCAAGAGACCCAGTACTTC
CDR3aa: CSVSELQETQYF

len: 15
d_gene: TRBD1
v_gene: TRBV11-2
abundance: NA
j_gene: TRBJ1-3
CDR3nt: TGTGCCAGCAGCTTCGGGACAGGACGAGGAAACACCATATATTTT
CDR3aa: CASSFGTGRGNTIYF